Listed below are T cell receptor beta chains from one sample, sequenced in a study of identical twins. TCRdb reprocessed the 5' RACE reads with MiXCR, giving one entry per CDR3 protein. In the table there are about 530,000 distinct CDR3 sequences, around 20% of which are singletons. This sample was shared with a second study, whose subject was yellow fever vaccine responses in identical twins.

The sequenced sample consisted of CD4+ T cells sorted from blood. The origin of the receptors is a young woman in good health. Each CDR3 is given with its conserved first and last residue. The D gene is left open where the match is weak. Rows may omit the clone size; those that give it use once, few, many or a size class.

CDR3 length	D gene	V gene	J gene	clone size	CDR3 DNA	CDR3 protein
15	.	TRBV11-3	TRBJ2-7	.	TGTGCCAGCAGCTTAGAGGGTAGGGACGGCTACGAGCAGTACTTC	CASSLEGRDGYEQYF
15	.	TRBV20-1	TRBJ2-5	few	TGCAGTGCTAGAAGGGCGGGGCGGCGATGGGAGACCCAGTACTTC	CSARRAGRRWETQYF
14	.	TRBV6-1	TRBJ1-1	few	TGTGCCAGCAGAATCCTGGGCAAGAACACTGAAGCTTTCTTT	CASRILGKNTEAFF
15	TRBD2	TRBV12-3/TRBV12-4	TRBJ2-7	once	TGTGCCAGCAGGGAGGGACTAGCGGAGAGCCCCGAGCAGTACTTC	CASREGLAESPEQYF
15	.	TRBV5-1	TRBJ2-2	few	TGCGCCAGCAGAACCCCGACAGGGAACACCGGGGAGCTGTTTTTT	CASRTPTGNTGELFF
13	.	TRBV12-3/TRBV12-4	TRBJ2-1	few	TGTGCCAGCAGCCAGACTTTCGGCGGTGAGCAGTTCTTC	CASSQTFGGEQFF
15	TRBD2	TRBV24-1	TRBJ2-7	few	TGTGCCACCAGTGCAACAACTAGCGGGAGATACGAGCAGTACTTC	CATSATTSGRYEQYF
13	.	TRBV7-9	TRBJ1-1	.	TGTGCCAGCGAGGCGGATTTGATCACTGAAGCTTTCTTT	CASEADLITEAFF
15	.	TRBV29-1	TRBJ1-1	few	TGCAGCGTTGAAGTTTTCGGGGTAAAAGACACTGAAGCTTTCTTT	CSVEVFGVKDTEAFF
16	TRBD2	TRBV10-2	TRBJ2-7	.	TGCGCCAGCAGAGCGTCCGGGACTAGCGGGAGCTACGAGCAGTACTTC	CASRASGTSGSYEQYF
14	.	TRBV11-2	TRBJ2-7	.	TGTGCCAGCAGCCCCCTCCGCGGGTACTACGAGCAGTACTTC	CASSPLRGYYEQYF
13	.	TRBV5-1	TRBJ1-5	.	TGCGCCAGCAGCCCGAGGGGTCCTCAGCCCCAGCATTTT	CASSPRGPQPQHF
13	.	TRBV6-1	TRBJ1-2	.	TGTGCCAGCAGCGGGGGCGTATATGGTGGCTACACCTTC	CASSGGVYGGYTF
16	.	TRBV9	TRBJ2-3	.	TGTGCCAGCAGCCGACTTTTGGGGGGGGGCCCAGATACGCAGTATTTT	CASSRLLGGGPDTQYF
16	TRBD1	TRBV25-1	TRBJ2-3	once	TGTGCCAGCAGTGAATTGGGACAGTCTAGCACAGATACGCAGTATTTT	CASSELGQSSTDTQYF
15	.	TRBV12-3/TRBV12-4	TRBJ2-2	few	.	CASSTSTGNTGELFF
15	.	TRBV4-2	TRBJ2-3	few	TGTGCCAGCAGCCAAGACTCCGGTCTGACAGATACGCAGTATTTT	CASSQDSGLTDTQYF
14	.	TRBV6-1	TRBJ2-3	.	TGTGCCAGCACCCAGCGGAGGGGCACAGATACGCAGTATTTT	CASTQRRGTDTQYF
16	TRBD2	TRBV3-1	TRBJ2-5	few	TGTGCCAGCAGCGTCTCCGGGACTAGGACGGTAAAGACCCAGTACTTC	CASSVSGTRTVKTQYF
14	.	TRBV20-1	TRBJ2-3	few	TGCAGTGCTAGAGTCGGGGTAAACGCAGATACGCAGTATTTT	CSARVGVNADTQYF
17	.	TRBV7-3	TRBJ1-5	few	TGTGCCAGCAGCTCCCGCCGGCCATTTAGGAGCAATCAGCCCCAGCATTTT	CASSSRRPFRSNQPQHF
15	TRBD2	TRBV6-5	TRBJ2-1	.	TGTGCCAGCAGTTACGAAAGCGGGGCCTACAATGAGCAGTTCTTC	CASSYESGAYNEQFF
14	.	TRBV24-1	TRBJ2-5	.	TGTGCCACCAGTTCCCCGGACGGACAAGAGACCCAGTACTTC	CATSSPDGQETQYF
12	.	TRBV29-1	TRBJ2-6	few	TGCAGCGTTATCTCTGGGGCCAACGTCCTGACTTTC	CSVISGANVLTF
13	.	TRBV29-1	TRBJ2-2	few	TGCAGCGTTGAGCCGACCAACACCGGGGAGCTGTTTTTT	CSVEPTNTGELFF
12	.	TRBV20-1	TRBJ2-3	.	TGCAGTGCTCGTCGAGGGGCAGATACGCAGTATTTT	CSARRGADTQYF
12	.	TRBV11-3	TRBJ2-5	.	TGTGCCAGCAAGGGGCTGCCGGAGACCCAGTACTTC	CASKGLPETQYF
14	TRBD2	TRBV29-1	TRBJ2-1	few	TGCAGCGGGGGACTAGCGGGAGGTAGGAATGAGCAGTTCTTC	CSGGLAGGRNEQFF
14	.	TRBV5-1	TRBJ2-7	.	TGCGCCAGCAGCTTGCCCGGGCCACCCTACGAGCAGTACTTC	CASSLPGPPYEQYF
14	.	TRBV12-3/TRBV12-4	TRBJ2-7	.	TGTGCCAGCAGGGAAGGGGGAGGGAGGGACGAGCAGTACTTC	CASREGGGRDEQYF
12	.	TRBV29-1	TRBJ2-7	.	TGCAGCGCCGGGACTGGAACCTACGAGCAGTACTTC	CSAGTGTYEQYF
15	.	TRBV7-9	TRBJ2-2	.	TGTGCCAGCAGGCCGGCGGACCCGAACACCGGGGAGCTGTTTTTT	CASRPADPNTGELFF
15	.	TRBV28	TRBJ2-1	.	TGTGCCAGCACCGAGACAGGTATAAGTCGCAATGAGCAGTTCTTC	CASTETGISRNEQFF
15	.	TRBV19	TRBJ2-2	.	TGTGCCAGTAGCCGGGGAGGGGGCGTTACCGGGGAGCTGTTTTTT	CASSRGGGVTGELFF
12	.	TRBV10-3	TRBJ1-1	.	TGTGCCATCAGTGGAACGGGACTTCAAGCTTTCTTT	CAISGTGLQAFF
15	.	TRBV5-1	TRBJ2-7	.	TGCGCCAGCAGCTTGAGGCCGGACGGTTCCTACGAGCAGTACTTC	CASSLRPDGSYEQYF
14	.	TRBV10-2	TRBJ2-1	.	TGCGCCAGCCGGGACCGCCCAAGGGGAAATGAGCAGTTCTTC	CASRDRPRGNEQFF
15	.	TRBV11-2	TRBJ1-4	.	TGTGCCAGCAGCAGACACAGTCTCGCTAATGAAAAACTGTTTTTT	CASSRHSLANEKLFF
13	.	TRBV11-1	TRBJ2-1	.	TGTGCCAGCAGCTTCTCGGAAAGGAATGAGCAGTTCTTC	CASSFSERNEQFF
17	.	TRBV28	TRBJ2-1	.	TGTGCCAGCACCTCTGGGGGACAACCGAGCTCCTACAATGAGCAGTTCTTC	CASTSGGQPSSYNEQFF
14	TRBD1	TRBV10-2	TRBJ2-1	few	TGCGCCAGCAGAACCGGGACAGGGGGCGGTGAGCAGTTCTTC	CASRTGTGGGEQFF
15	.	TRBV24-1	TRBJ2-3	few	TGTGCCACCAGTAGCGCTGGAGGGTTCGCAGATACGCAGTATTTT	CATSSAGGFADTQYF
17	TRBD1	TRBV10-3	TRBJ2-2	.	TGTGCCATCGCCCCCGCGGGACAGGGGCCGAGCACCGGGGAGCTGTTTTTT	CAIAPAGQGPSTGELFF
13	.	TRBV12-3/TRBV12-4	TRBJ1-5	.	TGTGCCAGCAGTATTATGAAGGATCAGCCCCAGCATTTT	CASSIMKDQPQHF
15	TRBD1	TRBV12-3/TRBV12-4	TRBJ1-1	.	TGTGCCAGCAGTCGGACAGGGGGAATGAACACTGAAGCTTTCTTT	CASSRTGGMNTEAFF
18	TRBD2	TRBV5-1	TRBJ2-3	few	TGCGCCAGCAGCTTGCGGACTAGCGGGAGGGCCTCAGAAGATACGCAGTATTTT	CASSLRTSGRASEDTQYF
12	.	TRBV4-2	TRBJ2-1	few	TGTGCCAGCAGCCAAGGGGATTCTGAGCAGTTCTTC	CASSQGDSEQFF
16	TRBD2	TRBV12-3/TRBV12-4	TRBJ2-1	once	TGTGCCAGCAGTTTAGCGGCTAGCGGGAGGGCCAATGAGCAGTTCTTC	CASSLAASGRANEQFF
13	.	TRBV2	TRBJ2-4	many	TGTGCCAGCAGTGAATCTGGGGACGGCATTCAGTACTTC	CASSESGDGIQYF